Below are 17 T cell receptor beta chains sequenced from a single sample in a study of graft-versus-host responses after intestinal transplantation. TCRdb's copy holds only in-frame clones and misses some; the assay was immunoSEQ multiplex PCR. The profile covers around 100,000 clones, with about 88% appearing a single time and approximately 0.97% taken by the ten largest. These receptors have no identified antigens. This specimen was unstimulated CD4+ T cells sorted from spleen or lymph node cells, taken before intestinal transplant. All receptors derive from a human donor who received an intestinal transplant.

This rearrangement joins TRBV4-1 to TRBJ2-1; 8 nucleotides match TRBD2. J gave up 8 bases and V 1 base, and 10 bases lay outside the gene matches. This CDR3 region has 16 residues. Germline CDR1 MGHRA, CDR2 YSYEKL. The CDR3 nucleotides read TGCGCCAGCAGCCAAGTCGAGGGGACTAGGTGGGATGAGCAGTTCTTC. This gives the protein CASSQVEGTRWDEQFF.

This clone has a handful of counts. J is TRBJ1-2 and V is TRBV6-5, with D hard to call. CDR1 and CDR2 from the germline V gene are MNHEY and SVGAGI. CDR3 length: 14 amino acids. The V end was cut by 6 bases, the J end by 6 bases, with 17 bases between. The CDR3 DNA is TGTGCCAGCAGAGACGGACTGGGTGACAATGGCTACACCTTC. The encoded protein is CASRDGLGDNGYTF.

The chain recombines TRBV5-1 with TRBJ1-1; 9 bases align to TRBD1. The CDR3 covers 15 residues. Trimming removed 2 bases from V and 8 bases from J; junction bases left unmatched: 10. Germline values: CDR1 SGHRS, CDR2 YFSETQ. This chain's CDR3 is CASSLQGARSMEAFF. CDR3 nucleotide sequence: TGCGCCAGCAGCTTACAGGGGGCCAGGAGTATGGAAGCTTTCTTT.

This chain connects TRBV30 to TRBJ2-1; D remains ambiguous. Trimming pared 7 bases from V and 2 bases from J, leaving 12 bases between. The CDR3 consists of 13 residues. The germline V gene encodes CDR1 GTSNPN and CDR2 SVGIG (reference sequence). The CDR3 loop is CASNTQPYNEQFF. The CDR3 DNA reads as TGTGCCTCAAACACCCAACCCTACAATGAGCAGTTCTTC.

The chain uses TRBV11-3 and TRBJ2-3, with D perhaps TRBD2 (5 bases). The germline V and J ends were trimmed by 5 bases and 8 bases, with 14 bases remaining between them. The CDR3 runs to 13 residues. Germline values: CDR1 SGHNT, CDR2 YENEEA. The CDR3 DNA reads TGTGCCAGCAGCCCCCGTGGTGGAGGTACGCAGTATTTT. Amino acid sequence: CASSPRGGGTQYF.

V gene TRBV10-3 combines with J gene TRBJ2-5, with 7 bases aligning to TRBD1. This CDR3 has 14 residues. Germline V gene data show CDR1 as ENHRY and CDR2 as SYGVKD. The trim removed 4 bases at V and 5 bases at J, leaving 7 bases unmatched. CDR3: CAISVATGQETQYF. DNA of the CDR3: TGTGCCATCAGTGTCGCGACAGGGCAGGAGACCCAGTACTTC.

This chain uses TRBV7-3 with TRBJ2-1; D might be TRBD1 or TRBD2, each matching 6 bases. This CDR3 region has 15 residues. Germline lookup yields CDR1 SGHTA and CDR2 FQGTGA. Trimming removed 5 bases from V and 0 bases from J, with 11 bases in between. This chain's CDR3 is CASSIQGGSYNEQFF. CDR3 bases: TGTGCCAGCAGCATACAGGGAGGCTCCTACAATGAGCAGTTCTTC.

This clone was seen only a few times. The chain has TRBV6-6 and TRBJ2-1; 8 nucleotides align to TRBD2. J lost 9 bases, V lost 8 bases, and 9 bases had no gene match. The CDR3 has 13 amino acids. The germline CDR1 and CDR2 sequences are MNHNY and SVGAGI (reference sequence). The CDR3 DNA reads TGTGCCAGCCGGTACGGGGGGGACGGTGAGCAGTTCTTC. As protein: CASRYGGDGEQFF.

V gene TRBV25-1 combines with J gene TRBJ2-1; D is possibly TRBD2 (7 bases). The V gene's germline CDR1 is MGHDK and CDR2 SYGVNS. This CDR3 region has 15 residues. The V end lost 3 bases, the J end lost 9 bases, and 18 bases lay between the germline ends. DNA of the CDR3: TGTGCCAGCAGTGATGGGGGAAGCCGGGGGGCTGAGCAGTTCTTC. Protein sequence: CASSDGGSRGAEQFF. Supplemented by reference TRBV25-1 and TRBJ2-1, the full variable domain reads EADIYQTPRYLVIGTGKKITLECSQTMGHDKMYWYQQDPGMELHLIHYSYGVNSTEKGDLSSESTVSRIRTEHFPLTLESARPSHTSQYLCASSDGGSRGAEQFFGPGTRLTVL.

J is TRBJ1-5 and V is TRBV19; 9 bases align to TRBD1. Trimming at V came to 2 bases and at J to 3 bases, leaving 5 bases not matched to a gene. This CDR3 has 16 residues. CDR1 and CDR2 (germline): LNHDA, SQIVND (reference sequence). CDR3 sequence (DNA): TGTGCCAGTAGTATAAGGGGACAGGGAAACAATCAGCCCCAGCATTTT. Protein: CASSIRGQGNNQPQHF.

The chain has TRBV2 and TRBJ2-1; D uncertain. V was clipped by 4 bases and J by 6 bases, with 7 bases between them. Germline-derived CDR1 and CDR2 are SNHLY and FYNNEI. The CDR3 runs to 12 residues. The CDR3 loop reads CASSVRGNEQFF. Here the CDR3 DNA reads TGTGCCAGCAGTGTACGCGGCAATGAGCAGTTCTTC.

On this clone: Germline and junction disagree at one end, which may indicate a read error. CDR3 amino acids: CASSLQGTYNSPPHF. Here the CDR3 DNA reads TGTGCCAGCAGCTTACAGGGAACCTATAATTCACCCCCCCACTTT. This chain uses TRBV7-9 with TRBJ1-6; possible D gene TRBD1, 5 bases. This CDR3 is 15 amino acids long. In germline, CDR1 is SEHNR, CDR2 FQNEAQ (reference sequence).

The chain carries TRBV28 and TRBJ1-2; 11 bases fit TRBD1. The J segment lost 7 bases and the V segment lost 2 bases, leaving 3 bases of the junction unmatched. CDR1 is MDHEN, CDR2 SYDVKM, per germline. The CDR3 runs to 14 residues. The DNA of the CDR3 is TGTGCCAGCAGTTTAGGACAGGGGGCCTTTGGCTACACCTTC. Residues: CASSLGQGAFGYTF.

Only one count was recorded for this clone. V gene TRBV2 combines with J gene TRBJ2-7, with 7 bases identical to TRBD1. Germline trimming cut 4 bases from V and 7 bases from J; bases unmatched to any gene: 4. The germline CDR1 and CDR2 sequences are SNHLY and FYNNEI. The CDR3 contains 12 residues. The CDR3 nucleotides read TGTGCCAGCAGTGGGGACAGCCTGGAGCAGTACTTC. This codes for CASSGDSLEQYF.

The chain carries TRBV18 and TRBJ1-2; tentatively, D is TRBD1 (5 bases). The germline CDR1 and CDR2 sequences are KGHSH and LQKENI. V was trimmed by 1 base and J by 10 bases, leaving 16 bases between them. The CDR3 consists of 14 residues. The CDR3 sequence: CASSPREQGGDYTF. The CDR3 DNA reads TGTGCCAGCTCACCACGTGAGCAGGGAGGGGACTACACCTTC.

This clone came up a few times. This chain uses TRBV7-9 with TRBJ2-7, with TRBD2 matching 8 bases. The CDR3 length is 15 residues. V was pared by 1 base and J by 3 bases, with 5 bases of the junction left unmatched. Germline CDR1 reads SEHNR; CDR2 reads FQNEAQ (reference sequence). CDR3 nucleotides: TGTGCCAGCAGCTTAGGTAGGCTAGCGGGCTACGAGCAGTACTTC. Translation: CASSLGRLAGYEQYF.

The CDR3 DNA sequence: TGTGCCAGCAACCCGACAGGGTCGGCGTTAAGGGAGCAGTACTTC. Translating gives CASNPTGSALREQYF. The rearrangement joins TRBV6-1 to TRBJ2-7; 7 bases are a match to TRBD1. Germline V gene sequence: CDR1 MNHNS, CDR2 SASEGT. CDR3 length equals 15 residues. With V trimmed by 7 bases and J by 7 bases, 16 bases remained unmatched.